Shown below are 9 T cell receptor beta chains from a single sample sequenced in a study of blood T cell repertoires in COVID-19. The method was immunoSEQ multiplex PCR; TCRdb's version includes in-frame clones alone and lacks a portion of them. The data contain a few hundred thousand clones, about nine tenths of them seen just once; the ten biggest clones take up over 1.5%. The material sequenced was peripheral blood. Every receptor here comes from a woman aged 25 to 39 with COVID-19, enrolled during active disease.

The genes are TRBV19 and TRBJ1-1, with D possibly being TRBD1 (6 bases). The V end lost 5 bases, the J end lost 3 bases, and 7 bases lay between the germline ends. This CDR3 is built from 12 residues. Per germline, CDR1 LNHDA and CDR2 SQIVND (reference sequence). In nucleotides, the CDR3 is TGTGCCAGTAGTCACAGGGACACTGAAGCTTTCTTT. It is translated as CASSHRDTEAFF.

This clone has more than one count but fewer than ten. CDR3 bases: TGTGCCAGCAGCTTTGCGGGGGCAAACTATGGCTACACCTTC. Translating gives CASSFAGANYGYTF. The chain has TRBV5-8 and TRBJ1-2; maybe TRBD1 (6 bases). The CDR3 extends over 14 amino acids. V was trimmed by 2 bases and J by 2 bases, leaving 10 bases between them. Per the germline V gene, CDR1 is SGHTS and CDR2 is YDEGEE. Looking up the rest from reference TRBV5-8 and TRBJ1-2 gives the full variable domain: EAGVTQSPTHLIKTRGQQATLRCSPISGHTSVYWYQQALGLGLQFLLWYDEGEERNRGNFPPRFSGRQFPNYSSELNVNALELEDSALYLCASSFAGANYGYTFGSGTRLTVV.

This chain links TRBV5-6 with TRBJ2-2, with D unresolved. The V end was cut by 3 bases, the J end by 7 bases, with 10 bases between. The CDR3 runs to 13 residues. CDR1 is SGHDT and CDR2 is YYEEEE in the germline V gene. CDR3: CASSWRQNGELFF. The CDR3 DNA is TGTGCCAGCAGCTGGCGGCAGAACGGGGAGCTGTTTTTT.

This clone was counted between two and nine times. This sequence joins TRBV3-1 (or the pseudogene TRBV3-2) and TRBJ1-2; D may be TRBD1 (5 bases). The CDR3 extends over 12 amino acids. Trimming cost V 2 bases and J 8 bases, with 9 bases left between them. CDR1 is LGHDT and CDR2 is YNNKEL in the germline V gene (reference sequence). CDR3 sequence (DNA): TGTGCCAGCAGCCAACGGGGGAGGGGCTACACCTTC. It codes for CASSQRGRGYTF.

The chain has TRBV6-2 or TRBV6-3 and TRBJ2-5; D perhaps matches TRBD1 (5 bases). From germline, CDR1 is MNHEY and CDR2 SVGEGT. V lost 2 bases to trimming and J lost 4 bases, with 8 bases between them. The CDR3 runs to 13 residues. CDR3 DNA: TGTGCCAGCAGTTACGGGGCTTTAGAGACCCAGTACTTC. Protein sequence: CASSYGALETQYF.

The V gene is TRBV30, the J gene TRBJ2-3, with TRBD1 matching over 7 bases. CDR3 size: 12 residues. The germline V gene has CDR1 GTSNPN and CDR2 SVGIG (reference sequence). The junction had 1 base not matched to a gene; V was cut back by 7 bases and J by 0 bases. CDR3 protein: CASQGSTDTQYF. The CDR3 DNA reads TGTGCCTCACAGGGGAGCACAGATACGCAGTATTTT.

In this sample, this clone turned up once. V and J are TRBV7-2 and TRBJ1-6, with D perhaps matching TRBD1 (6 bases). Germline assignment: CDR1 SGHTA and CDR2 FQGNSA. This CDR3 is 11 amino acids long. V dropped 5 bases and J dropped 12 bases, with 8 bases sitting between them. As DNA, the CDR3 is TGTGCCAGCAGCGAACAGGGACCCCTCCACTTT. Its protein is CASSEQGPLHF.

The CDR3 sequence: CASTALGGKQYV. In DNA, the CDR3 is TGTGCCAGCACTGCGCTCGGGGGGAAGCAGTACGTC. This rearrangement joins TRBV6-5 to TRBJ2-7; 7 bases are shared with TRBD2. The V segment lost 7 bases and the J segment 8 bases; nucleotides outside the gene matches: 8. The CDR3 has 12 residues. Germline V gene lookup returns CDR1 MNHEY and CDR2 SVGAGI.

Regarding this clone: The sample has other DNA sequences that encode this CDR3 too. This chain joins TRBV21-1 and TRBJ1-5. TRBV21-1 is a pseudogene segment. The CDR3 spans 18 residues. This CDR3 reads CASSKARRGEGQGQPQHF. In DNA form, the CDR3 reads TGTGCCAGCAGCAAAGCGAGGCGGGGGGAGGGGCAGGGTCAGCCCCAGCATTTT.